Shown below are 21 T cell receptor beta chains from a single sample sequenced in a study of beta chain features in type 1 diabetes. The whole isolated RNA underwent reverse transcription, so sequencing captured expressed TCRB transcripts. Repertoires were generated with immunoSEQ multiplex PCR, while TCRdb's copy carries only in-frame clones and drops some. Here the sample spans hundreds of thousands of clones, 30% being singletons. Sequenced sample: naive CD4+ T cells from blood. The receptors shown here come from a man between 18 and 35 years old in good health.

A word on this clone: Additional DNA sequences in this sample encode the identical CDR3. The chain employs TRBV30 and TRBJ1-1, with TRBD1 identical over 7 bases. Germline CDR1 reads GTSNPN; CDR2 reads SVGIG (reference sequence). Germline trimming cut 5 bases from V and 0 bases from J; bases unmatched to any gene: 3. This CDR3 comprises 13 residues. The DNA for the CDR3 is TGTGCCTGGGGGGGACAGCTGAACACTGAAGCTTTCTTT. Translation gives CAWGGQLNTEAFF.

The V and J genes are TRBV29-1 and TRBJ2-3; tentative D call: TRBD1 (6 bases). The CDR3 contains 14 residues. V lost 1 base and J 5 bases, leaving 13 bases between the germline ends. Germline V gene lookup returns CDR1 SQVTM and CDR2 ANQGSEA. CDR3 DNA sequence: TGCAGCGTTGAAGTGGGCAGGGGAATAGATACGCAGTATTTT. As protein: CSVEVGRGIDTQYF.

The chain combines TRBV6-6 with TRBJ2-1; 9 nucleotides match TRBD2. Trimming cost V 0 bases and J 8 bases; bases outside gene matches: 8. Germline V gene lookup returns CDR1 MNHNY and CDR2 SVGAGI (reference sequence). This CDR3 is built from 16 residues. The DNA for the CDR3 is TGTGCCAGCAGTTACTCAACTAGCGGGCTTTTGGATGAGCAGTTCTTC. Amino acid sequence: CASSYSTSGLLDEQFF.

J is TRBJ2-1 and V is TRBV10-3; 8 bases are a match to TRBD2. Germline V lookup: CDR1 ENHRY, CDR2 SYGVKD. J gave up 6 bases and V 10 bases, and 11 bases lay outside the gene matches. The CDR3 loop spans 14 amino acids. DNA of the CDR3: TGTGCCACAGTACCGGGGGCGGGAGGCAATGAGCAGTTCTTC. Its translation: CATVPGAGGNEQFF.

V and J are TRBV30 and TRBJ2-5; D remains unclear. Germline V gene lookup returns CDR1 GTSNPN and CDR2 SVGIG (reference sequence). With 2 bases removed from V and 7 bases from J, the gap between germline ends came to 14 bases. The CDR3 loop spans 13 amino acids. The CDR3 loop reads CAWSPPWMGTQYF. CDR3 nucleotide sequence: TGTGCCTGGAGTCCGCCATGGATGGGGACCCAGTACTTC.

The chain joins TRBV20-1 to TRBJ2-1; D not certain. In germline, CDR1 is DFQATT, CDR2 SNEGSKA (reference sequence). The CDR3 contains 11 residues. V dropped 3 bases and J dropped 7 bases, with 7 bases sitting between them. CDR3 bases: TGCAGTGCTAGTTGGTTTAATGAGCAGTTCTTC. Amino acids: CSASWFNEQFF.

The chain combines TRBV5-1 with TRBJ2-6; D not resolved. CDR3 length equals 14 residues. Between the trimmed V and J ends, which lost 2 bases and 0 bases, there was a span of 3 bases. Germline-derived CDR1 and CDR2 are SGHRS and YFSETQ. This chain's CDR3 is CASSLSSGANVLTF. CDR3 coding DNA: TGCGCCAGCAGCTTAAGCTCTGGGGCCAACGTCCTGACTTTC.

In its sample, this clone was seen a few times. Relative to the germline gene, one junction end is altered; a read error may explain this. The chain uses TRBV4-1 and TRBJ2-5; D is ambiguous. CDR3 length: 15 amino acids. Germline V lookup: CDR1 MGHRA, CDR2 YSYEKL. CDR3 nucleotides: TGCGCCAGCAGCCAAGATCCGGTAGTCCAAAAGACCCAGTACTTC. This sequence encodes CASSQDPVVQKTQYF.

The rearrangement uses TRBV5-6 and TRBJ2-7; D possibly corresponds to TRBD1 (5 bases). V lost 2 bases to trimming and J lost 7 bases, with 16 bases between them. Germline CDR1 reads SGHDT; CDR2 reads YYEEEE. The CDR3 has 14 amino acids. CDR3 protein: CASSFDRVAWEQYF. CDR3 bases: TGTGCCAGCAGCTTTGACAGAGTGGCTTGGGAGCAGTACTTC.

The chain joins TRBV15 to TRBJ1-4; D is undetermined. Trimming left V 2 bases short and J 8 bases short, with 9 bases between. This CDR3 comprises 13 residues. Germline loops: CDR1 LNHNV, CDR2 YYDKDF (reference sequence). The CDR3 DNA is TGTGCCACCAGCAGATCCCTCGCCGAAAAACTGTTTTTT. Its translation: CATSRSLAEKLFF.

This clone was detected a few times. The chain recombines TRBV19 with TRBJ2-1, with D uncertain. The CDR3 is 15 residues long. Germline CDR1 reads LNHDA; CDR2 reads SQIVND (reference sequence). The V end lost 3 bases, the J end lost 4 bases, and 13 bases lay between the germline ends. The CDR3 nucleotides read TGTGCCAGTAGTATTCAAGCCCGCTCTTACAATGAGCAGTTCTTC. Its protein product is CASSIQARSYNEQFF. The full variable domain, completed using reference TRBV19 and TRBJ2-1, is DGGITQSPKYLFRKEGQNVTLSCEQNLNHDAMYWYRQDPGQGLRLIYYSQIVNDFQKGDIAEGYSVSREKKESFPLTVTSAQKNPTAFYLCASSIQARSYNEQFFGPGTRLTVL.

This clone has a handful of counts. The chain combines TRBV29-1 with TRBJ2-5; 15 bases match TRBD2. The germline CDR1 and CDR2 sequences are SQVTM and ANQGSEA. After removal of 7 bases from V and 3 bases from J, the junction contained 9 bases not matched to a gene. The CDR3 runs to 16 residues. The CDR3 DNA reads TGCAGCGCCGGAACGGGACTAGCGGGAGGAGAAGAGACCCAGTACTTC. It encodes CSAGTGLAGGEETQYF.

The chain joins TRBV29-1 to TRBJ2-5; either TRBD1 or TRBD2 may fit D (6 bases each). Trimming shortened V by 6 bases and J by 5 bases, and 16 bases separated the two germline ends. The CDR3 has 13 residues. The germline gives CDR1 SQVTM, CDR2 ANQGSEA. The CDR3 loop reads CSVTRQVGETQYF. Here the CDR3 DNA reads TGCAGCGTGACTAGACAGGTCGGGGAGACCCAGTACTTC.

A few counts support this clone. At the DNA level, this CDR3 is encoded by other sequences in the same sample as well. The chain is built from TRBV7-2 and TRBJ2-3; no clear D gene. Trimming pared 2 bases from V and 1 base from J, leaving 7 bases between. The CDR3 extends over 14 amino acids. CDR1 is SGHTA, CDR2 FQGNSA, per germline. The CDR3 is CASSLLAGTDTQYF. As DNA, the CDR3 is TGTGCCAGCAGCTTATTGGCGGGCACAGATACGCAGTATTTT.

This clone was seen more than once but under ten times. The J gene is TRBJ2-3, the V gene TRBV10-3; 7 bases agree with TRBD2. J was trimmed by 0 bases and V by 7 bases; bases with no gene match: 7. The CDR3 extends over 15 amino acids. Germline-derived CDR1 and CDR2 are ENHRY and SYGVKD. As DNA, the CDR3 is TGTGCCATCAACGGGGGAGGGTCTAGCACAGATACGCAGTATTTT. This translates into CAINGGGSSTDTQYF.

This clone was picked up a small number of times. The chain has TRBV18 and TRBJ2-7; perhaps TRBD2 as D (5 bases). CDR3 length: 16 residues. Germline CDR1 KGHSH, CDR2 LQKENI. V lost 0 bases and J 2 bases, leaving 14 bases between the germline ends. CDR3 nucleotides: TGTGCCAGCTCACCACCGGGCGGACTCCGAGCCTACGAGCAGTACTTC. Translated: CASSPPGGLRAYEQYF.

The CDR3 nucleotides read TGTGCCAGCAGCCCAGCTGGCGCTAGCGCAGATACGCAGTATTTT. Protein: CASSPAGASADTQYF. The chain links TRBV5-4 to TRBJ2-3; D might be TRBD2 (6 bases). Germline CDR1 is SGHNT and CDR2 is YYREEE (reference sequence). Trimming shortened V by 4 bases and J by 4 bases, and 16 bases separated the two germline ends. This CDR3 is built from 15 residues.

A few counts support this clone. The CDR3 nucleotides read TGCAGCGTTGAAAGGGCCTCACTGGGGAACGAGCAGTACTTC. It encodes CSVERASLGNEQYF. This chain uses TRBV29-1 with TRBJ2-7, with no clear D. Trimming stripped 2 bases from V and 5 bases from J, with 16 bases between. The CDR3 is 14 amino acids. Germline values: CDR1 SQVTM, CDR2 ANQGSEA.

This clone was seen only a few times. CDR3 amino acids: CASSETTSTDTQYF. The CDR3 DNA follows: TGTGCCAGCAGCGAGACGACTAGCACAGATACGCAGTATTTT. J is TRBJ2-3 and V is TRBV9; D gene unclear. Germline V gene sequence: CDR1 SGDLS, CDR2 YYNGEE. V was clipped by 3 bases and J by 0 bases, with 8 bases between them. The CDR3 has 14 residues.

This clone has more than one count but fewer than ten. In nucleotides, the CDR3 is TGTGCCTGGAGTAAGCCGGGACTCGACTACGAGCAGTACTTC. Its translation is CAWSKPGLDYEQYF. The rearrangement uses TRBV30 and TRBJ2-7, with a possible D match to TRBD2 (6 bases). CDR3 length: 14 residues. CDR1 and CDR2 from the germline V gene are GTSNPN and SVGIG (reference sequence). V shed 2 bases and J shed 3 bases, with 14 bases lying between them.

This chain uses TRBV5-1 with TRBJ2-3, with a weak D call TRBD2 (6 bases). The CDR3 is 17 residues long. Trimming pared 0 bases from V and 4 bases from J, leaving 18 bases between. CDR1 and CDR2 from the germline V gene are SGHRS and YFSETQ. As DNA, the CDR3 is TGCGCCAGCAGCTTGGCCCTCGTGGCTAGCGTTGCAGATACGCAGTATTTT. This translates into CASSLALVASVADTQYF.